Reported below is one T cell receptor (beta chain). The CDR3 sequence is 16 residues long. Trimming removed 5 bases from V and 7 bases from J, with 19 bases in between. Germline loops: CDR1 SGHDT, CDR2 YYEEEE. In the original processing: Estimation of nucleated cell counts was performed using reference gene primer amplification. The protocol was immunoSEQ multiplex PCR, while the TCRdb copy is restricted to in-frame clones and leaves out a portion. V, J and clone size are those of that table, while D and trimming were read from the DNA. The sample shows 340,000 or so clones, roughly 84% of them seen only once. This entry comes from a study of blood T cell repertoires in COVID-19. Looking at the study overall: Samples taken during acute and convalescent COVID-19 were collected in the United States, Italy and Spain. Sources were T cells, B-cell-depleted T cells, or PBMCs; the material itself was cDNA or gDNA.

This TCR came from a man in his forties or fifties with active or convalescent COVID-19. The chain employs TRBV5-6 and TRBJ1-6, with D possibly being TRBD1 (6 bases). The sample comprised peripheral blood. DNA of the CDR3: TGTGCCAGCAGACCGTACACAGGGACGCTAAATTCACCCCTCCACTTT. Its protein is CASRPYTGTLNSPLHF.